This T cell receptor (beta chain) stems from a study of control samples from healthy donors and cancer patients. The CDR3 length is 13 residues. Losses at the gene ends were 8 bases for V and 0 bases for J; bases not matched to a gene: 4. TCRdb's table, derived via immunoSEQ multiplex PCR, lists solely in-frame clones and lacks some. The sample comprises roughly 88,000 clones, approximately 93% of which are singletons, and 0.92% rests with the top ten. The TCR was taken from a woman in her 30s in good health. V is TRBV12-3 or TRBV12-4 and J is TRBJ2-7, with TRBD1 matching 7 bases. Material: blood. The CDR3 loop reads CASGRDSSYEQYF. CDR3 bases: TGTGCCAGCGGACGGGACAGCTCCTACGAGCAGTACTTC.